The 7 T cell receptor beta chains in this list originate from one sample, sequenced in a study of T-cell memory formation after mild COVID-19. MiXCR, applied by TCRdb to the 5' RACE reads, yields one record per CDR3 protein. The sample records around 250,000 distinct CDR3 sequences, about a sixth being singletons. The material sequenced was PBMCs or a T cell subset sorted from them (not recorded which). The origin of the receptors is a man in his late teens or twenties who had mild COVID-19 (a few samples of this study predate the infection). Cell type and time point are not known.

The chain couples TRBV20-1 to TRBJ2-2, with a weak D call TRBD1 (5 bases). CDR3 size: 14 residues. Germline V gene sequence: CDR1 DFQATT, CDR2 SNEGSKA (reference sequence). V was shortened by 0 bases and J by 7 bases, with 12 bases between the two germline ends. The CDR3 is CSARDPQGSGELFF. The CDR3 DNA reads as TGCAGTGCTAGAGATCCGCAGGGTAGCGGGGAGCTGTTTTTT.

The chain has TRBV7-9 and TRBJ2-2; TRBD1 agrees at 9 bases. Trimming removed 5 bases from V and 6 bases from J; junction bases left unmatched: 7. Looked up from germline, CDR1 is SEHNR and CDR2 is FQNEAQ (reference sequence). The CDR3 sequence is 15 residues long. The CDR3: CASSHGQGPAGELFF. CDR3 coding DNA: TGTGCCAGCAGCCACGGACAGGGGCCTGCCGGGGAGCTGTTTTTT.

This clonotype was observed a few times. The J gene is TRBJ2-3, the V gene TRBV7-6, with 7 bases lining up with TRBD2. V dropped 4 bases and J dropped 0; count of bases not matched to a gene: 7. This CDR3 comprises 16 residues. Germline V gene data show CDR1 as SGHVS and CDR2 as FNYEAQ. In DNA, the CDR3 is TGTGCCAGCAGCTCTGAGCGGGGCCCCAGCACAGATACGCAGTATTTT. Translated, it gives CASSSERGPSTDTQYF. The full variable domain, its missing parts supplied by reference TRBV7-6 and TRBJ2-3, is GAGVSQSPRYKVTKRGQDVALRCDPISGHVSLYWYRQALGQGPEFLTYFNYEAQQDKSGLPNDRFSAERPEGSISTLTIQRTEQRDSAMYRCASSSERGPSTDTQYFGPGTRLTVL.

The chain joins TRBV19 to TRBJ1-5, with D hard to call. The CDR3 has 12 amino acids. The ends were cut back, 5 bases at V and 4 bases at J, with 6 bases in the middle. Germline CDR1 and CDR2: LNHDA and SQIVND (reference sequence). For the CDR3, the DNA is TGTGCCAGTAGTGCGTTTAATCAGCCCCAGCATTTT. This encodes CASSAFNQPQHF.

Notes on this clonotype: The germline gene is not matched at one end of the junction; a read error may be the cause. The chain couples TRBV2 to TRBJ1-5; D gene ambiguous. This CDR3 region has 16 residues. Germline CDR1 reads SNHLY; CDR2 reads FYNNEI. The CDR3 spells CAISEWVTLSNQPQHF. CDR3 nucleotide sequence: TGTGCCATCAGTGAATGGGTAACGTTATCTAATCAGCCCCAGCATTTT.

This clonotype was detected a few times. The chain uses TRBV7-9 and TRBJ2-4; D might be TRBD2 (5 bases). CDR1 and CDR2 from the germline V gene are SEHNR and FQNEAQ (reference sequence). The CDR3 has 14 amino acids. Trimming removed 7 bases at V and 0 bases at J, with 10 bases between. As DNA, the CDR3 is TGTGCCAGCACCGACGGACTAGCCAAAAACATTCAGTACTTC. Translation: CASTDGLAKNIQYF.

CDR3 amino acids: CASSLVGRTTDTQYF. CDR3 coding DNA: TGCGCCAGCAGCTTGGTTGGACGGACCACAGATACGCAGTATTTT. This chain uses TRBV5-1 with TRBJ2-3; D uncertain. Trimming cost V 0 bases and J 2 bases, with 10 bases left between them. The CDR3 loop spans 15 amino acids. Looked up from germline, CDR1 is SGHRS and CDR2 is YFSETQ.